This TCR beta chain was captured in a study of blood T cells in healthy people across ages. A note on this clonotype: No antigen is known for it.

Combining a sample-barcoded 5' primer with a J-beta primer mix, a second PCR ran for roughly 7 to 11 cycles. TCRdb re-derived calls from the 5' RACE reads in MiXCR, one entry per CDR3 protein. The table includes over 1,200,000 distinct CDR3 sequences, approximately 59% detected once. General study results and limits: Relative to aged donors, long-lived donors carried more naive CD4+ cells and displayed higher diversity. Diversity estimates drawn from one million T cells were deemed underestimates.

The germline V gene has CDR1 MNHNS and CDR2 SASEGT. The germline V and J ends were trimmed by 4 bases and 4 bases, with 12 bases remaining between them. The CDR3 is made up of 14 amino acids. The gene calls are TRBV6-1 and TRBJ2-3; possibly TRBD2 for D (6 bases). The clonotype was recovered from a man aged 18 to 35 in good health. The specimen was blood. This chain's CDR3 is CASSVTPGADTQYF. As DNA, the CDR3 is TGTGCCAGCAGTGTGACCCCGGGGGCAGATACGCAGTATTTT.